This T cell receptor beta chain was captured by sequencing in a study of blood T cell repertoires in COVID-19. As for the study in general: Sample material is recorded as cDNA or gDNA derived from T cells, B-cell-depleted T cells, or PBMCs.

Original handling: Estimates of nucleated cell counts were drawn from the amplification of reference gene primers. The protocol was immunoSEQ multiplex PCR, while the TCRdb copy is restricted to in-frame clones and leaves out a portion. D and trimming come from the DNA, and the V and J calls and clone size come from that table. The sample includes about 670,000 clones, about 90% of them seen just once. J gave up 3 bases and V 8 bases, and 13 bases lay outside the gene matches. CDR1 MNHEY and CDR2 SVGAGI come from the germline V gene. The CDR3 is made up of 15 amino acids. Sequenced sample: peripheral blood. The receptor was isolated from a woman aged 18-29 years with acute or convalescent COVID-19. V and J are TRBV6-5 and TRBJ2-7; 7 bases fit TRBD1. CDR3 protein: CASPKGALGNYEQYF. The DNA for the CDR3 is TGTGCCAGCCCGAAGGGGGCTTTAGGGAACTACGAGCAGTACTTC.